The present entry profiles one T cell receptor (beta chain) with its context. The target of this receptor is not known. No much larger clonotype is one base removed from it; base qualities were not supplied. Its CDR3 holds 15 amino acids, cysteine through phenylalanine. Only the CDR3 portion is preserved as DNA: 45 bases, with reading frame beginning at the first base. V is trimmed back by 3 bases and J by 8 bases, and the junction contains 10 bases that no gene match accounts for. The germline V gene encodes CDR1 SGHRS and CDR2 YFSETQ. The library was generated by the immunoSEQ multiplex PCR assay. TCRdb limited this immuneACCESS table to in-frame rearrangements with V and J called. A share of clones is missing; checked studies link under half to unresolved V genes, and the rest is unexplained. The sample profile shows around 110,000 clones; 88% of them were found once. The ten largest clonotypes hold approximately 2.2% of the sample.

The data originate from a study of control samples from healthy donors and cancer patients (dated by TCRdb to 2019 to 2021). The sequenced material came from blood. This receptor chain uses TRBV5-1 and TRBJ1-2, and 10 bases in between align with TRBD1. The sequence was collected from a woman in her seventies in good health. The DNA sequence is given as TGCGCCAGCAGCTACGGGACAGGGGTTGTTGGGGGCTACACCTTC. Its protein product is CASSYGTGVVGGYTF.